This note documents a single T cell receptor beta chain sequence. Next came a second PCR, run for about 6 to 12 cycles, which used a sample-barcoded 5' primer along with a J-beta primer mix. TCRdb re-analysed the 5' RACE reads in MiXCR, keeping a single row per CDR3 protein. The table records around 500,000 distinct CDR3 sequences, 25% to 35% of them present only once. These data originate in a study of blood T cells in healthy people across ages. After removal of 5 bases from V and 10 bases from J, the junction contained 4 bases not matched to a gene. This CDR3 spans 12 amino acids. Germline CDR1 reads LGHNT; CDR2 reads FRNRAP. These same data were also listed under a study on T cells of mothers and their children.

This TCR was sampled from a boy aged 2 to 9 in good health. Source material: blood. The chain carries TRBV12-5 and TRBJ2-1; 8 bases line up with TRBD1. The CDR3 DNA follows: TGTGCTAGTGGTCAAGCAGGGGGCGAGCAGTTCTTC. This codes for CASGQAGGEQFF.